This T cell receptor beta chain was captured by sequencing in a study of shared clonotypes between healthy human individuals. Whole-study findings and limits: Limited genetic and exposure-history diversity came from having few donors. Clonotype sharing among the donors was expected to vary with sequencing depth. Naive subsets generally had larger estimated richness than memory subsets.

Splitting the CD4+ cells yielded a CD45RA+ naive subset and a CD45RA-negative memory subset. The J segment lost 1 base and the V segment lost 7 bases, leaving 7 bases of the junction unmatched. CDR3 length: 15 amino acids. The germline gives CDR1 MNHNS, CDR2 SASEGT. Points on this clone: Antigen unknown.

Sequenced by immunoSEQ multiplex PCR; TCRdb stores in-frame clones only, minus some. The sample holds around 700,000 clones; about two thirds are singletons and the top ten take approximately 1.8%. Sample: memory CD4+ T cells sorted from blood. Specified subset: CD45RA-negative fraction. This receptor was identified in a woman in her thirties in good health. The chain uses TRBV6-1 and TRBJ1-1, with 9 bases aligning to TRBD1. The CDR3 nucleotides are TGTGCCAGCACCTCGGGACAGGGACAGAACACTGAAGCTTTCTTT. Amino acids: CASTSGQGQNTEAFF.